Each of the 9 T cell receptor beta chains below was sequenced from the same sample in a study of control samples from healthy donors and cancer patients. Data came from immunoSEQ multiplex PCR; TCRdb stores just in-frame clones and leaves some out. The sample yields 100,000 or so clones, about 90% seen once. Input material: blood. The receptor set was obtained from a young woman in good health.

This clone was picked up one time. The V call is TRBV4-1, the J call TRBJ2-7; D is unclear. Germline V gives CDR1 MGHRA, CDR2 YSYEKL. The V and J ends lost 1 base and 3 bases respectively, with 10 bases between them. CDR3 size: 14 residues. The CDR3 bases are TGCGCCAGCAGCCAAGCGGTCACCCTCTACGAGCAGTACTTC. Amino acid sequence: CASSQAVTLYEQYF.

A single count supports this clone. This rearrangement joins TRBV12-5 to TRBJ1-5; tentatively, D is TRBD1 (5 bases). The germline V and J ends were trimmed by 2 bases and 6 bases, with 11 bases remaining between them. Germline V lookup: CDR1 LGHNT, CDR2 FRNRAP. CDR3 length: 14 amino acids. The CDR3 loop reads CASGLTRDGQPQHF. CDR3 nucleotides: TGTGCTAGTGGTTTGACCAGGGACGGTCAGCCCCAGCATTTT.

This sequence joins TRBV6-5 and TRBJ1-1; unclear D gene. The CDR3 spans 12 residues. CDR1 is MNHEY, CDR2 SVGAGI, per germline. Trimming took 6 bases from V and 6 from J, leaving 11 bases between them. CDR3 sequence (DNA): TGTGCCAGCAGCCGGGGTATGGCTGAAGCTTTCTTT. Protein: CASSRGMAEAFF.

In this sample, this clone turned up once. This chain connects TRBV11-2 to TRBJ1-1, with D tentatively TRBD1 (5 bases). V was shortened by 3 bases and J by 5 bases, with 10 bases between the two germline ends. CDR1 and CDR2 (germline): SGHAT, FQNNGV. This CDR3 comprises 13 residues. CDR3 DNA: TGTGCCAGCAGCTTCTGGGGGGGGACTGAAGCTTTCTTT. It codes for CASSFWGGTEAFF.

The chain is built from TRBV4-1 and TRBJ2-7; the match to TRBD1 covers 7 bases. The CDR3 contains 14 residues. The junction had 3 bases not matched to a gene; V was cut back by 2 bases and J by 2 bases. Germline CDR1 MGHRA, CDR2 YSYEKL. The CDR3 protein is CASSQPDRTYEQYF. The CDR3 nucleotides read TGCGCCAGCAGCCAACCGGACAGGACCTACGAGCAGTACTTC.

This clone was seen only once. This chain uses TRBV3-1 (or the pseudogene TRBV3-2) with TRBJ2-7; TRBD2 matches 11 bases. The CDR3 totals 14 residues. The J segment lost 5 bases and the V segment lost 5 bases, leaving 5 bases of the junction unmatched. CDR1 is LGHDT, CDR2 YNNKEL, per germline (reference sequence). In nucleotides, the CDR3 is TGTGCCAGCAGCGACACTAGCGGGAGTAACGAGCAGTACTTC. Its protein is CASSDTSGSNEQYF.

The rearrangement links TRBV7-6 to TRBJ2-1; 7 bases line up with TRBD2. Germline-derived CDR1 and CDR2 are SGHVS and FNYEAQ. This CDR3 spans 17 amino acids. V dropped 5 bases and J dropped 0; count of bases not matched to a gene: 10. In DNA form, the CDR3 reads TGTGCCAGCAGCCAAGATTCCCGCGGGAGCTCCTACAATGAGCAGTTCTTC. It translates to CASSQDSRGSSYNEQFF. The entire variable domain, with the rest obtained from reference TRBV7-6 and TRBJ2-1, is as follows: GAGVSQSPRYKVTKRGQDVALRCDPISGHVSLYWYRQALGQGPEFLTYFNYEAQQDKSGLPNDRFSAERPEGSISTLTIQRTEQRDSAMYRCASSQDSRGSSYNEQFFGPGTRLTVL.

In this sample, this clone turned up once. The CDR3 sequence is CASSDLGQGYGYTF. In DNA form, the CDR3 reads TGTGCCAGTAGCGACCTCGGACAGGGTTATGGCTACACCTTC. The chain has TRBV19 and TRBJ1-2, with 8 bases matching TRBD1. V trimming: 6 bases; J trimming: 5 bases; junction bases outside the gene matches: 8. The CDR3 is made up of 14 amino acids. Germline-derived CDR1 and CDR2 are LNHDA and SQIVND (reference sequence).

This clone was counted a single time. V usage is TRBV5-1 and J usage is TRBJ1-6; the D gene is possibly TRBD1 (5 bases). The V gene's germline CDR1 is SGHRS and CDR2 YFSETQ. There are 17 residues in the CDR3. V was shortened by 5 bases and J by 6 bases, with 21 bases between the two germline ends. The chain's CDR3 is CASRSSGGALGNSPLHF. The CDR3 nucleotides read TGCGCCAGCAGGAGTTCCGGTGGGGCTCTTGGTAATTCACCCCTCCACTTT.